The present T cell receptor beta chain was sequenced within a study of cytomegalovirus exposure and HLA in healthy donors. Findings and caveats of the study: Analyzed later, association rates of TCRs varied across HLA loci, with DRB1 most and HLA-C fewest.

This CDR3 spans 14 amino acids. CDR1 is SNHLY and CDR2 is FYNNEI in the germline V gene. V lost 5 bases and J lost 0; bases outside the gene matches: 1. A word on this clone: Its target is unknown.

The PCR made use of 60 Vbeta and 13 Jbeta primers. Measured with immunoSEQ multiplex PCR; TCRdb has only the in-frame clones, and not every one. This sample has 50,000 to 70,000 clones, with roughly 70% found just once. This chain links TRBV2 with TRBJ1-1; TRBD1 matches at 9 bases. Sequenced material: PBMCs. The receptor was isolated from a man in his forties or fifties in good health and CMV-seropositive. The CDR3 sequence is CASSRTGVNTEAFF. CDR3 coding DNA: TGTGCCAGCAGTCGGACAGGGGTGAACACTGAAGCTTTCTTT. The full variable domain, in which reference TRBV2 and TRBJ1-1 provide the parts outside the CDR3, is EPEVTQTPSHQVTQMGQEVILRCVPISNHLYFYWYRQILGQKVEFLVSFYNNEISEKSEIFDDQFSVERPDGSNFTLKIRSTKLEDSAMYFCASSRTGVNTEAFFGQGTRLTVV.